A single sample is the source of the 25 T cell receptor beta chains below, sequenced in a study of Ad26.COV2.S vaccination and SARS-CoV-2 variants. Clones were sequenced by immunoSEQ multiplex PCR, and TCRdb holds only the in-frame ones, with some missing. The sample carries around 450,000 clones, roughly nine tenths recorded once. Indicated treatment: 19 received Ad26.COV2.S at low or high dose, single or two shots; about 5 received placebo; per-sample allocation not given. Collection of the samples took place on day 63 after the first injection of vaccine or placebo. Source: peripheral blood, taken in a trial of Ad26.COV2.S vaccine versus placebo. These receptors originate from a person between 18 and 65 years old who received the Ad26.COV2.S COVID-19 vaccine or a placebo.

This chain uses TRBV5-8 with TRBJ2-7; the D gene is possibly TRBD1 (5 bases). The CDR3 contains 15 residues. From germline, CDR1 is SGHTS and CDR2 YDEGEE. The germline V and J ends were trimmed by 0 bases and 2 bases, with 12 bases remaining between them. The DNA of the CDR3 is TGTGCCAGCAGCTTGGCGGGCAGGGCAACCTACGAGCAGTACTTC. It specifies CASSLAGRATYEQYF.

CDR3 amino acids: CASSVLDTNYGYTF. CDR3 coding DNA: TGTGCCAGTAGTGTACTAGATACTAACTATGGCTACACCTTC. V and J are TRBV19 and TRBJ1-2; D unresolved. Germline values: CDR1 LNHDA, CDR2 SQIVND (reference sequence). The CDR3 sequence is 14 residues long. Trimming shortened V by 5 bases and J by 0 bases, and 10 bases separated the two germline ends.

V usage is TRBV12-3 or TRBV12-4 and J usage is TRBJ1-1, with unresolved D. V was cut by 2 bases and J by 7 bases, with 8 bases left in between. This CDR3 spans 12 amino acids. The CDR3 reads CASSLSAVEAFF. CDR3 nucleotide sequence: TGTGCCAGCAGTTTATCGGCGGTTGAAGCTTTCTTT.

This clone showed up just once. The V gene is TRBV7-8, the J gene TRBJ2-7; 7 positions match TRBD2. Germline assignment: CDR1 SGHVS and CDR2 FQNEAQ. With 5 bases clipped from V and 2 bases from J, the junction kept 3 bases outside the gene matches. This CDR3 spans 13 amino acids. The CDR3 loop reads CASSRTSAYEQYF. CDR3 in DNA: TGTGCCAGCAGCAGAACTAGCGCCTACGAGCAGTACTTC.

The rearrangement joins TRBV28 to TRBJ1-1, with D unclear. Deletions cut 6 bases from V and 6 bases from J, with 14 bases between. The CDR3 sequence is 13 residues long. Germline CDR1 MDHEN, CDR2 SYDVKM. CDR3 DNA: TGTGCCAGCAGGGAGGGTTGGAGAGCTGAAGCTTTCTTT. Residues: CASREGWRAEAFF.

This clone occurred once. This rearrangement joins TRBV4-1 to TRBJ2-7; TRBD2 agrees at 8 bases. Germline V gives CDR1 MGHRA, CDR2 YSYEKL. The ends lost 2 bases at V and 5 bases at J; junction bases unmatched: 5. The length of the CDR3 is 14 residues. This chain's CDR3 is CASSQFGGVNEQYF. DNA for the CDR3: TGCGCCAGCAGCCAATTCGGGGGGGTAAACGAGCAGTACTTC.

The V call is TRBV11-1, the J call TRBJ1-2; D ambiguous. Trimming pared 1 base from V and 4 bases from J, leaving 13 bases between. Germline V CDR1 and CDR2: SGHAT, FQDESV (reference sequence). CDR3 length: 15 residues. In DNA form, the CDR3 reads TGTGCCAGCAGCTTAGATCTCTTTGCCACCTATGGCTACACCTTC. Translated: CASSLDLFATYGYTF.

V usage is TRBV28 and J usage is TRBJ1-1; D is undetermined. The CDR3 is made up of 12 amino acids. Looked up from germline, CDR1 is MDHEN and CDR2 is SYDVKM. Trimming took off 6 bases at V and 6 bases at J, with 11 bases between the two ends. The CDR3, as DNA: TGTGCCAGCAGCCCCCTGCTCCCTGAAGCTTTCTTT. This codes for CASSPLLPEAFF.

The chain recombines TRBV28 with TRBJ2-3; 12 positions match TRBD2. Trimming cost V 2 bases and J 3 bases; bases outside gene matches: 3. The CDR3 consists of 16 residues. The germline V gene encodes CDR1 MDHEN and CDR2 SYDVKM. Written as DNA, the CDR3 is TGTGCCAGCAGTTTAATCCTAGCGGGAGGGACAGATACGCAGTATTTT. It codes for CASSLILAGGTDTQYF.

This clone has just a few counts. J is TRBJ1-6 and V is TRBV12-3 or TRBV12-4, with TRBD1 identical over 7 bases. With 10 bases clipped from V and 11 bases from J, the junction kept 11 bases outside the gene matches. The CDR3 contains 13 residues. The CDR3 DNA reads as TGTGCCACCGCAATTACAGGGGATACACCCCTCCACTTT. Translating gives CATAITGDTPLHF.

The gene calls are TRBV28 and TRBJ1-1, with TRBD1 as a possible D gene (6 bases). The V end was cut by 4 bases, the J end by 1 base, with 16 bases between. CDR1 is MDHEN and CDR2 is SYDVKM in the germline V gene. The CDR3 has 16 amino acids. DNA of the CDR3: TGTGCCAGCAGTTCACCGAATGACAGGAGGAACACTGAAGCTTTCTTT. Translation: CASSSPNDRRNTEAFF.

The chain is built from TRBV27 and TRBJ2-4, with TRBD2 matching over 16 bases. Germline CDR1 MNHEY, CDR2 SMNVEV (reference sequence). With 4 bases clipped from V and 5 bases from J, the junction kept 5 bases outside the gene matches. The CDR3 runs 17 residues. CDR3 in DNA: TGTGCCAGCAGTTCGGGACTAGCGGGGGGGCCTCAAAACATTCAGTACTTC. Its translation: CASSSGLAGGPQNIQYF.

The chain carries TRBV7-2 and TRBJ2-7; 7 bases map to TRBD1. In germline, CDR1 is SGHTA, CDR2 FQGNSA. This CDR3 region has 14 residues. The junction had 5 bases not matched to a gene; V was cut back by 4 bases and J by 2 bases. The CDR3 DNA is TGTGCCAGCAGCTACGGGACAGTTCCCTACGAGCAGTACTTC. Amino acid sequence: CASSYGTVPYEQYF.

The chain combines TRBV20-1 with TRBJ2-1, with 11 bases that match TRBD2. Trimming took 3 bases from V and 3 from J; bases not matched to a gene: 7. This CDR3 has 16 amino acids. Germline V gene lookup returns CDR1 DFQATT and CDR2 SNEGSKA (reference sequence). The CDR3 sequence is CSASIPGTSGYNEQFF. DNA of the CDR3: TGCAGTGCTAGTATCCCCGGGACTAGCGGCTACAATGAGCAGTTCTTC.

The chain links TRBV6-1 to TRBJ2-7; D possibly corresponds to TRBD2 (7 bases). V gave up 3 bases and J gave up 2 bases, with 17 bases separating them. This CDR3 is 16 amino acids long. Looked up from germline, CDR1 is MNHNS and CDR2 is SASEGT. The CDR3 region is CASSDGRGGRTYEQYF. The CDR3 coding sequence is TGTGCCAGCAGTGACGGAAGGGGGGGTCGGACCTACGAGCAGTACTTC.

This chain uses TRBV19 with TRBJ2-1; 10 nucleotides line up with TRBD2. The CDR3 has 20 amino acids. V gave up 4 bases and J gave up 0 bases; unmatched junction bases: 15. Germline lookup yields CDR1 LNHDA and CDR2 SQIVND (reference sequence). DNA of the CDR3: TGTGCCAGTAGTAGAGCGGGAGGGCCCTCGGATCTAAACTCCTACAATGAGCAGTTCTTC. Its translation is CASSRAGGPSDLNSYNEQFF.

The chain couples TRBV14 to TRBJ1-1; D is ambiguous. The V end lost 1 base, the J end lost 7 bases, and 7 bases lay between the germline ends. The CDR3 runs to 12 residues. Germline CDR1 reads SGHDN; CDR2 reads FVKESK. CDR3 bases: TGTGCCAGCAGCCAAGGGTGGTATGAAGCTTTCTTT. This codes for CASSQGWYEAFF. Combining the CDR3 with reference TRBV14 and TRBJ1-1 gives the whole variable domain EAGVTQFPSHSVIEKGQTVTLRCDPISGHDNLYWYRRVMGKEIKFLLHFVKESKQDESGMPNNRFLAERTGGTYSTLKVQPAELEDSGVYFCASSQGWYEAFFGQGTRLTVV.

The chain recombines TRBV4-1 with TRBJ1-4; maybe TRBD1 (6 bases). This CDR3 is built from 16 residues. Germline lookup yields CDR1 MGHRA and CDR2 YSYEKL. V was clipped by 4 bases and J by 5 bases, with 17 bases between them. Written as DNA, the CDR3 is TGCGCCAGCAGCCTTACTCTGGGGGCCCCCAATGAAAAACTGTTTTTT. It yields the protein CASSLTLGAPNEKLFF.

The CDR3 loop reads CASSTTGPGPQHF. CDR3 sequence (DNA): TGTGCCAGCAGTACGACAGGGCCGGGGCCCCAGCATTTT. The chain combines TRBV2 with TRBJ1-5; 7 bases map to TRBD1. Losses at the gene ends were 5 bases for V and 9 bases for J; bases not matched to a gene: 7. This CDR3 is built from 13 residues. Germline CDR1 reads SNHLY; CDR2 reads FYNNEI.

This sequence joins TRBV2 and TRBJ1-2; TRBD1 aligns across 8 bases. Trimming removed 5 bases from V and 5 bases from J; junction bases left unmatched: 10. Germline V gene sequence: CDR1 SNHLY, CDR2 FYNNEI. This CDR3 has 15 residues. The CDR3 sequence: CASSTTRDRSYGYTF. For the CDR3, the DNA is TGTGCCAGCAGTACCACAAGGGACAGGTCATATGGCTACACCTTC.

The J gene is TRBJ2-7, the V gene TRBV15; D is unclear. The CDR3 spans 14 residues. Trimming took off 2 bases at V and 2 bases at J, with 10 bases between the two ends. The germline CDR1 and CDR2 sequences are LNHNV and YYDKDF (reference sequence). The CDR3 DNA reads TGTGCCACCAGCAGACTAGACGTGACCTACGAGCAGTACTTC. Amino acids: CATSRLDVTYEQYF.

The rearrangement uses TRBV6-2 or TRBV6-3 and TRBJ2-1, with D perhaps TRBD2 (5 bases). V lost 6 bases and J lost 0, with 15 bases in between. The germline CDR1 and CDR2 sequences are MNHEY and SVGEGT. The CDR3 has 16 amino acids. CDR3 bases: TGTGCCAGCAGCCCAGAGACGGGAAGCTCCTACAATGAGCAGTTCTTC. Its translation is CASSPETGSSYNEQFF.

The V gene is TRBV30, the J gene TRBJ1-5; D possibly corresponds to TRBD1 (5 bases). Germline CDR1 GTSNPN, CDR2 SVGIG (reference sequence). V lost 1 base and J 4 bases, leaving 14 bases between the germline ends. This CDR3 spans 15 amino acids. The CDR3 region is CAWSGDGGPNQPQHF. CDR3 in DNA: TGTGCCTGGAGTGGGGACGGGGGACCTAATCAGCCCCAGCATTTT.

CDR3 coding DNA: TGTGCCACCAGCACCATATTGACTAGCGGGTATCAGCAGTTCTTC. It encodes CATSTILTSGYQQFF. The chain combines TRBV15 with TRBJ2-1; 10 nucleotides align to TRBD2. V trimming: 4 bases; J trimming: 11 bases; junction bases outside the gene matches: 11. The CDR3 totals 15 residues. Germline V gene data show CDR1 as LNHNV and CDR2 as YYDKDF (reference sequence). Together with reference TRBV15 and TRBJ2-1, the CDR3 gives the full variable domain: DAMVIQNPRYQVTQFGKPVTLSCSQTLNHNVMYWYQQKSSQAPKLLFHYYDKDFNNEADTPDNFQSRRPNTSFCFLDIRSPGLGDTAMYLCATSTILTSGYQQFFGPGTRLTVL.

CDR3 nucleotide sequence: TGTGCCAGCAGTTACCCTCACGGGGGGAAGGGGACTGAAGCTTTCTTT. Translated, it gives CASSYPHGGKGTEAFF. The rearrangement joins TRBV6-5 to TRBJ1-1; a weak D match, TRBD1 (5 bases). Trimming removed 2 bases from V and 5 bases from J, with 18 bases in between. The germline V gene has CDR1 MNHEY and CDR2 SVGAGI. This CDR3 comprises 16 residues.